The clone carrying this T cell receptor (beta chain) came up a few times. Its matching antigen is unknown. TCRdb ran MiXCR on the 5' RACE reads and lists one entry per CDR3 protein. Of under 350,000 distinct CDR3 sequences in the sample, nearly 9.5% are singletons; the top ten hold roughly 6.4%. CDR1 and CDR2 from the germline V gene are MDHEN and SYDVKM. This CDR3 is built from 14 residues. V trimming: 5 bases; J trimming: 2 bases; junction bases outside the gene matches: 6. The sample is drawn from a study of identical twins. General observations from the study: For monozygotic twins, models underestimated out-of-frame TCR alpha sharing.

The same sample was also used in a study of yellow fever vaccine responses in identical twins.

The J gene is TRBJ2-7, the V gene TRBV28, with TRBD1 identical over 7 bases. Sequencing was carried out using CD8+ T cells sorted from blood. The source is a young woman in good health. CDR3 nucleotides: TGTGCCAGCAGTATTTCGGGACAGACCTACGAGCAGTACTTC. Amino acids: CASSISGQTYEQYF.